A selection of T cell receptor beta chains follows, all from one sample in a study of blood T cell repertoires in COVID-19. Profiled with immunoSEQ multiplex PCR; TCRdb holds only in-frame clones, not every one. The profile shows about 200,000 clones, around 87% of them singletons. Sequencing used peripheral blood. Receptors were obtained from a man between 60 and 70 years old with acute or convalescent COVID-19. The CDR3 runs from the conserved cysteine through the conserved F or W. A D gene is named only where the DNA matches it firmly. Clone size is shown for a subset of rows, as once, few, many or a class of expanded clone.

TRBD2,TRBJ2-7,.,TRBV20-1,CSASEGGESGEQYF,TGCAGTGCTAGTGAGGGAGGGGAAAGCGGCGAGCAGTACTTC
.,TRBJ2-7,.,TRBV21-1,CASSTRGTGASYEQYF,TGTGCCAGCAGCACCAGGGGGACAGGGGCCTCCTACGAGCAGTACTTC
.,TRBJ1-1,once,TRBV4-3,CASSQDPAGSLNTEAFF,TGCGCCAGCAGCCAAGATCCGGCAGGGTCCCTGAACACTGAAGCTTTCTTT
.,TRBJ1-1,.,TRBV14,CASSRQGNTEAFF,TGTGCCAGCAGCCGTCAGGGGAACACTGAAGCTTTCTTT
TRBD1,TRBJ1-3,.,TRBV5-1,CASSLEPTGTPSGNTIYF,TGCGCCAGCAGCTTGGAACCGACAGGGACACCCTCTGGAAACACCATATATTTT
TRBD2,TRBJ2-5,.,TRBV6-2/TRBV6-3,CASIPPGGNKETQYF,TGTGCCAGCATCCCACCGGGGGGAAATAAAGAGACCCAGTACTTC
.,TRBJ1-3,.,TRBV11-2,CASSRSASGNTIYF,TGTGCCAGCAGCAGAAGCGCATCTGGAAACACCATATATTTT
TRBD2,TRBJ2-7,.,TRBV30,CAWSVPERGGYEQYF,TGTGCCTGGAGTGTTCCCGAGCGGGGGGGCTACGAGCAGTACTTC
TRBD2,TRBJ2-1,.,TRBV29-1,CTTYGTSDNNEQFF,TGCACCACATATGGGACTAGCGACAACAATGAGCAGTTCTTC
.,TRBJ2-7,.,TRBV11-2,CASSLDRRGGDYEQYF,TGTGCCAGCAGCTTAGATCGCCGTGGTGGAGACTACGAGCAGTACTTC
TRBD2,TRBJ2-1,.,TRBV6-6,CASSSTSGAYNEQFF,TGTGCCAGCAGTTCCACTAGCGGCGCCTACAATGAGCAGTTCTTC
TRBD2,TRBJ2-7,.,TRBV27,CASSFRAGGYEQYF,TGTGCCAGCAGTTTTCGGGCGGGGGGATACGAGCAGTACTTC
TRBD1,TRBJ2-7,.,TRBV28,CASSSRDRESEQYF,TGTGCCAGCAGTTCCCGGGACAGGGAAAGCGAGCAGTACTTC
TRBD2,TRBJ2-7,.,TRBV6-1,CASSEGNLAGGQGEQYF,TGTGCCAGCAGTGAAGGAAATCTAGCGGGGGGGCAGGGTGAGCAGTACTTC
TRBD1,TRBJ1-2,.,TRBV7-9,CASSERTGGNYGYTF,TGTGCCAGCAGCGAACGGACAGGGGGCAACTATGGCTACACCTTC
TRBD1,TRBJ1-2,.,TRBV20-1,CSASIRQGKEDYTF,TGCAGTGCTAGTATCCGACAGGGGAAGGAGGACTACACCTTC
TRBD1,TRBJ1-3,.,TRBV9,CASSVGLNRGAGNTIYF,TGTGCCAGCAGCGTAGGGCTTAACAGGGGTGCCGGAAACACCATATATTTT
.,TRBJ2-5,once,TRBV2,CASSEAADYQETQYF,TGTGCCAGCAGTGAAGCGGCGGATTACCAAGAGACCCAGTACTTC
.,TRBJ2-3,once,TRBV7-3,CASSLTTGRPTDTQYF,TGTGCCAGCAGCTTAACGACGGGAAGACCCACAGATACGCAGTATTTT
.,TRBJ2-5,.,TRBV12-1,CASSLTGPRGQQETQYF,TGTGCCAGCAGCTTGACTGGCCCTCGCGGCCAGCAAGAGACCCAGTACTTC
TRBD2,TRBJ2-5,.,TRBV7-2,CASSLTSGGGKTQYF,TGTGCCAGCAGTCTGACTAGCGGGGGGGGAAAGACCCAGTACTTC
TRBD2,TRBJ2-1,.,TRBV6-5,CASRSGGARNEQFF,TGTGCCAGCAGAAGCGGGGGGGCTCGGAATGAGCAGTTCTTC